The 9 T cell receptor beta chains given below trace back to one sample, sequenced in a study of blood T cell repertoires in COVID-19. Clones were read by immunoSEQ multiplex PCR, and TCRdb kept only the in-frame ones, dropping some. Of 95,000 to 120,000 clones in the sample, more than 80% were seen once. Sequenced input: peripheral blood. These receptor sequences come from a woman aged 45 to 65 with acute or convalescent COVID-19.

The genes are TRBV7-2 and TRBJ1-3; 9 nucleotides line up with TRBD1. Germline assignment: CDR1 SGHTA and CDR2 FQGNSA. This CDR3 is 17 amino acids long. Unmatched junction bases numbered 3, after V lost 0 bases and J lost 0 bases. CDR3 protein: CASSLAGQGFSGNTIYF. In DNA form, the CDR3 reads TGTGCCAGCAGCTTAGCGGGACAGGGATTCTCTGGAAACACCATATATTTT.

This rearrangement joins TRBV5-4 to TRBJ2-1; D uncertain. Trimming removed 3 bases from V and 8 bases from J, with 12 bases in between. This CDR3 spans 13 amino acids. Germline CDR1 and CDR2: SGHNT and YYREEE (reference sequence). Here the CDR3 reads CASSSPRSDEQFF. The CDR3 DNA reads as TGTGCCAGCAGCTCGCCAAGGAGCGATGAGCAGTTCTTC.

This clone was seen a single time. This chain joins TRBV9 and TRBJ1-1; D remains unclear. Trimming stripped 0 bases from V and 2 bases from J, with 5 bases between. The CDR3 loop spans 13 amino acids. CDR1 SGDLS and CDR2 YYNGEE come from the germline V gene. DNA for the CDR3: TGTGCCAGCAGCGTAGTTACTAACACTGAAGCTTTCTTT. Protein sequence: CASSVVTNTEAFF.

V and J are TRBV11-2 and TRBJ2-7, with TRBD1 identical over 7 bases. From germline, CDR1 is SGHAT and CDR2 FQNNGV. V gave up 4 bases and J gave up 3 bases; unmatched junction bases: 9. The CDR3 loop spans 15 amino acids. Here the CDR3 reads CASSSGQATIYEQYF. CDR3 DNA sequence: TGTGCCAGCAGCTCAGGACAGGCGACCATCTACGAGCAGTACTTC.

The rearrangement uses TRBV7-6 and TRBJ2-7, with D possibly being TRBD2 (5 bases). Germline loops: CDR1 SGHVS, CDR2 FNYEAQ. The CDR3 extends over 16 amino acids. V lost 7 bases to trimming and J lost 5 bases, with 24 bases between them. The CDR3 sequence: CASTSPVVALGNEQYF. DNA for the CDR3: TGTGCCAGCACCTCCCCCGTGGTAGCCCTCGGGAACGAGCAGTACTTC.

This chain joins TRBV5-5 and TRBJ1-3; D is undetermined. CDR1 SGHKS and CDR2 YYEKEE come from the germline V gene (reference sequence). The CDR3 is 14 amino acids. V was cut by 0 bases and J by 4 bases, with 8 bases left in between. The CDR3 nucleotides are TGTGCCAGCAGCTTGGGACTTGGGGGAAACACCATATATTTT. Its translation: CASSLGLGGNTIYF.

The rearrangement joins TRBV24-1 to TRBJ2-1, with D possibly being TRBD1 (6 bases). Germline CDR1 KGHDR, CDR2 SFDVKD. Trimming took 0 bases from V and 5 from J, leaving 7 bases between them. There are 14 residues in the CDR3. Written as DNA, the CDR3 is TGTGCCACCAGTGATTTGTCAGGGGACAATGAGCAGTTCTTC. It translates to CATSDLSGDNEQFF.

This clone counts as medium-sized (0.01 to 0.1%). This chain connects TRBV6-5 to TRBJ2-7; no firm D call. V was clipped by 5 bases and J by 7 bases, with 6 bases between them. The CDR3 has 10 amino acids. Germline-derived CDR1 and CDR2 are MNHEY and SVGAGI. DNA of the CDR3: TGTGCCAGCAGTACTTGGGAGCAGTACTTC. Protein: CASSTWEQYF.

V and J are TRBV24-1 and TRBJ1-2; the match to TRBD1 covers 7 bases. Germline V gene sequence: CDR1 KGHDR, CDR2 SFDVKD. The CDR3 is made up of 12 amino acids. Trimming cost V 11 bases and J 4 bases; bases outside gene matches: 6. The CDR3 sequence is CAIGTASYGYTF. CDR3 DNA: TGTGCCATAGGGACAGCCTCCTATGGCTACACCTTC.